The clone carrying this T cell receptor (beta chain) turned up a few times. What it binds is unknown. With a J-beta primer mix and a sample-barcoded 5' primer, a second PCR ran about 7 to 12 cycles. Every cDNA was tagged by a template-switch adaptor with 12 random nucleotides. One entry per CDR3 protein results from TCRdb running MiXCR on the 5' RACE reads. Seen here are around 1,600,000 distinct CDR3 sequences, around 40% observed once, and the top ten hold around 4%. Trimming at V came to 4 bases and at J to 2 bases, leaving 10 bases not matched to a gene. CDR1 is SGHVS, CDR2 FQNEAQ, per germline. The CDR3 contains 16 residues. This sample was included in a study of blood T cells in healthy people across ages. Findings and limits, study-wide: Naive T cell percentage strongly correlated with TCR beta diversity.

This TCR was recovered from a young woman in good health. The sequenced sample consisted of blood. The genes are TRBV7-8 and TRBJ2-7; 8 nucleotides match TRBD2. CDR3 sequence (DNA): TGTGCCAGCAGCTCAACACTGACTAGCGTGACCTACGAGCAGTACTTC. Translation gives CASSSTLTSVTYEQYF.